This T cell receptor beta chain was identified in a study of blood T cell repertoires in COVID-19. On the study more broadly: Sites across the United States, Italy and Spain contributed samples from acute and convalescent COVID-19. The analysed material was cDNA or gDNA that came from T cells, B-cell-depleted T cells, or PBMCs.

Original data processing: Nucleated cell counts were estimated from reference gene primer amplification. Generated by immunoSEQ multiplex PCR, the TCRdb table keeps only in-frame clones and is missing some. V and J calls and clone size are those listed in that table; D and trimming were worked out from the DNA. This sample has some 87,000 clones, with roughly 77% found just once. The CDR3 contains 15 residues. Germline V gene data show CDR1 as SGHKS and CDR2 as YYEKEE (reference sequence). V dropped 6 bases and J dropped 1; count of bases not matched to a gene: 9. The source is a human donor in a cohort sampled during active COVID-19. The chain has TRBV5-5 and TRBJ1-1; TRBD1 aligns across 7 bases. The sequenced sample consisted of peripheral blood. The CDR3 sequence is CASIGARQGNTEAFF. The CDR3 DNA reads TGTGCCAGCATCGGAGCCCGACAGGGGAACACTGAAGCTTTCTTT.